This is a list of T cell receptor beta chains from one sample in a study of T-cell memory formation after mild COVID-19. TCRdb passed the 5' RACE reads through MiXCR, listing each CDR3 protein once. The sample has under 550,000 distinct CDR3 sequences, roughly 18% seen once. Input material: PBMCs or a T cell subset sorted from them (not recorded which). These TCRs come from a young man who had mild COVID-19 (a few samples of this study predate the infection). Cell type and time point are not known. CDR3s include the opening cysteine and the closing phenylalanine or tryptophan. A D gene is named only where the DNA matches it firmly. Rows give clone size only sometimes, using once, few, many, or a class for an expanded clone.

CDR3aa | CDR3nt | j_gene | v_gene | abundance | d_gene
CATRGASREQFF | TGTGCCACCAGGGGGGCTTCACGGGAGCAGTTCTTC | TRBJ2-1 | TRBV7-2 | few | .
CASSPPRIRSIGNIQYF | TGTGCCAGCTCACCACCCAGAATCCGTTCCATTGGAAACATTCAGTACTTC | TRBJ2-4 | TRBV18 | . | .
CASSVEAGNTEAFF | TGTGCCAGCAGCGTTGAGGCGGGGAACACTGAAGCTTTCTTT | TRBJ1-1 | TRBV7-6 | . | .
CASSTQKGDYGYTF | TGTGCCAGCAGCACCCAGAAAGGAGACTATGGCTACACCTTC | TRBJ1-2 | TRBV7-2 | few | .
CASLQFGEQYF | TGTGCCAGCCTTCAGTTCGGCGAGCAGTACTTC | TRBJ2-7 | TRBV6-2/TRBV6-3 | few | .
CASSPPRGYNEQFF | TGTGCCAGTAGTCCTCCCAGGGGATACAATGAGCAGTTCTTC | TRBJ2-1 | TRBV19 | many | .
CASSQDSGFRGGEQFF | TGCGCCAGCAGCCAAGATAGCGGGTTTAGGGGGGGTGAGCAGTTCTTC | TRBJ2-1 | TRBV4-3 | few | .
CASSEYKGAYEQYF | TGTGCCAGCAGTGAATACAAAGGGGCCTACGAGCAGTACTTC | TRBJ2-7 | TRBV25-1 | . | .
CASSDKENGYTF | TGTGCCAGCAGTGACAAGGAAAATGGCTACACCTTC | TRBJ1-2 | TRBV27 | few | .
CASRRTGENEQFF | TGTGCCAGCAGACGTACAGGGGAGAATGAGCAGTTCTTC | TRBJ2-1 | TRBV7-9 | . | TRBD1
CASRTKQGLHQPQHF | TGTGCCAGCAGAACGAAACAGGGGTTACATCAGCCCCAGCATTTT | TRBJ1-5 | TRBV6-6 | few | TRBD1
CASRFRTGTADTQYF | TGTGCCAGCAGATTCCGGACAGGGACGGCAGATACGCAGTATTTT | TRBJ2-3 | TRBV2 | . | TRBD1
CASSPTLSYNEQFF | TGTGCCAGCAGCCCAACCCTCTCCTACAATGAGCAGTTCTTC | TRBJ2-1 | TRBV7-9 | . | .
CASSLEVRQNTEAFF | TGCGCCAGCAGCTTGGAAGTCAGACAGAACACTGAAGCTTTCTTT | TRBJ1-1 | TRBV5-1 | . | .
CSASKGGYGYTF | TGCAGTGCTTCAAAGGGCGGCTATGGCTACACCTTC | TRBJ1-2 | TRBV20-1 | . | .
CASSSRTNTEAFF | TGTGCCAGCAGCTCCCGTACGAACACTGAAGCTTTCTTT | TRBJ1-1 | TRBV5-5 | . | .
CASSLGLGGYGYTF | TGTGCCAGCAGCTTAGGACTAGGCGGTTACGGCTACACCTTC | TRBJ1-2 | TRBV7-2 | . | .
CASSLLLAGGPVEQFF | TGTGCCAGCAGCTTGCTACTAGCGGGGGGGCCGGTTGAGCAGTTCTTC | TRBJ2-1 | TRBV7-9 | few | TRBD2
CASREVYRGNQPQHF | TGTGCCAGTAGAGAGGTCTACCGGGGCAATCAGCCCCAGCATTTT | TRBJ1-5 | TRBV19 | . | .
CASKPPGHYNEQFF | TGTGCCAGCAAGCCTCCGGGACACTACAATGAGCAGTTCTTC | TRBJ2-1 | TRBV28 | few | .
CASSLAGDPGELFF | TGCGCCAGCAGCTTGGCAGGGGATCCCGGGGAGCTGTTTTTT | TRBJ2-2 | TRBV5-1 | . | .
CASSPGAASGSYNEQFF | TGTGCCAGCAGCCCTGGGGCGGCTAGCGGGTCTTACAATGAGCAGTTCTTC | TRBJ2-1 | TRBV9 | many | TRBD2
CASSPISGDTEAFF | TGTGCCAGCTCACCAATATCGGGCGACACTGAAGCTTTCTTT | TRBJ1-1 | TRBV18 | . | .
CASRGTDGIYEQYF | TGTGCCAGCAGGGGTACAGACGGAATCTACGAGCAGTACTTC | TRBJ2-7 | TRBV25-1 | . | .
CASTGQVLQETQYF | TGTGCCAGCACCGGACAGGTCCTACAAGAGACCCAGTACTTC | TRBJ2-5 | TRBV28 | . | TRBD1
CASSLGGLGNQPQHF | TGTGCCAGCAGCTTAGGAGGGCTCGGCAATCAGCCCCAGCATTTT | TRBJ1-5 | TRBV7-9 | . | .
CASSLYGANLMSYEQYF | TGTGCCAGCAGCTTATATGGGGCAAACTTGATGAGCTACGAGCAGTACTTC | TRBJ2-7 | TRBV11-2 | few | .
CASSQDLGGAPDTQYF | TGTGCCAGCAGCCAAGATTTAGGGGGGGCCCCAGATACGCAGTATTTT | TRBJ2-3 | TRBV4-2 | many | .
CASSLWTGQETQYF | TGTGCTAGCAGTCTATGGACAGGCCAAGAGACCCAGTACTTC | TRBJ2-5 | TRBV7-7 | many | TRBD1
CASSDQGPSYEQYF | TGCGCCAGCAGCGACCAGGGTCCCTCCTACGAGCAGTACTTC | TRBJ2-7 | TRBV4-1 | few | .
CASTLGTGNNEQFF | TGTGCCAGCACCCTAGGGACAGGGAACAATGAGCAGTTCTTC | TRBJ2-1 | TRBV12-3/TRBV12-4 | . | TRBD1
CAAYSSGQGKNEQFF | TGTGCCGCCTACTCCTCCGGACAGGGCAAGAATGAGCAGTTCTTC | TRBJ2-1 | TRBV28 | . | TRBD1
CASSYVGSYNEQFF | TGTGCCAGCAGTTATGTGGGTTCCTACAATGAGCAGTTCTTC | TRBJ2-1 | TRBV6-2/TRBV6-3 | . | .
CASSSGVGQPQHF | TGTGCCAGCAGTTCCGGGGTCGGTCAGCCCCAGCATTTT | TRBJ1-5 | TRBV12-3/TRBV12-4 | . | .
CASGITGFNGYTF | TGTGCCAGCGGGATAACAGGGTTCAATGGCTACACCTTC | TRBJ1-2 | TRBV21-1 | . | .
CASSGQNTEAFF | TGTGCCAGCTCGGGACAGAACACTGAAGCTTTCTTT | TRBJ1-1 | TRBV18 | many | .
CASRTLAGGRDEQFF | TGTGCCAGCAGAACTCTAGCGGGGGGGCGGGATGAGCAGTTCTTC | TRBJ2-1 | TRBV7-2 | few | TRBD2
CASSQDYGDEQFF | TGTGCCAGCAGCCAAGATTACGGGGATGAGCAGTTCTTC | TRBJ2-1 | TRBV4-2 | . | .
CASSLLLAGRSDTQYF | TGCGCCAGCAGCTTGCTACTAGCTGGTCGGTCAGATACGCAGTATTTT | TRBJ2-3 | TRBV5-1 | . | .
CASSRSELAGADYEQYF | TGTGCCAGCAGCCGGTCCGAGCTAGCGGGTGCAGACTACGAGCAGTACTTC | TRBJ2-7 | TRBV7-9 | . | TRBD2
CASSLVAATWSTDTQYF | TGTGCCAGCAGCTTAGTGGCCGCCACTTGGAGCACAGATACGCAGTATTTT | TRBJ2-3 | TRBV7-6 | . | .
CASSYSPSPGEQYF | TGTGCCAGCAGCTACTCCCCCTCCCCCGGGGAGCAGTACTTC | TRBJ2-7 | TRBV9 | many | .
CASSQDRGQEDNQPQHF | TGTGCCAGCAGCCAAGATCGCGGACAGGAAGATAATCAGCCCCAGCATTTT | TRBJ1-5 | TRBV4-2 | . | TRBD1
CSARDPGGSPYNEQFF | TGCAGTGCTAGGGACCCCGGGGGGTCCCCCTACAATGAGCAGTTCTTC | TRBJ2-1 | TRBV20-1 | few | TRBD2
CASSLGISGANVLTF | TGCGCCAGCAGCTTGGGGATATCTGGGGCCAACGTCCTGACTTTC | TRBJ2-6 | TRBV5-1 | many | .
CAWSGQMNTEAFF | TGTGCCTGGAGCGGACAGATGAACACTGAAGCTTTCTTT | TRBJ1-1 | TRBV30 | . | .
CASSSASGGNTGELFF | TGTGCCAGCAGTTCCGCTAGCGGGGGTAACACCGGGGAGCTGTTTTTT | TRBJ2-2 | TRBV5-5 | . | TRBD2
CASSRETGGATDTQYF | TGCGCCAGCAGCAGAGAGACCGGGGGGGCTACAGATACGCAGTATTTT | TRBJ2-3 | TRBV5-1 | few | TRBD2
CASSLRENTDTQYF | TGTGCCAGCAGCTTACGGGAAAACACAGATACGCAGTATTTT | TRBJ2-3 | TRBV7-9 | . | .
CAAGGTGTLNTGELFF | TGTGCCGCCGGAGGTACCGGGACACTGAACACCGGGGAGCTGTTTTTT | TRBJ2-2 | TRBV10-3 | . | .
CSAKSYSNQPQHF | TGCAGTGCCAAAAGTTATAGCAATCAGCCCCAGCATTTT | TRBJ1-5 | TRBV20-1 | few | .
CASSFITGTGGLGTQYF | TGTGCCAGCAGCTTCATTACCGGGACAGGGGGCTTGGGGACCCAGTACTTC | TRBJ2-5 | TRBV7-9 | few | TRBD1
CASSSRLTSNYGYTF | TGTGCCAGCAGCTCGAGACTTACTTCTAACTATGGCTACACCTTC | TRBJ1-2 | TRBV7-2 | few | .
CASRIQAAGRNTEAFF | TGTGCCAGCAGAATCCAGGCGGCAGGACGTAACACTGAAGCTTTCTTT | TRBJ1-1 | TRBV6-5 | . | .
CASSKRSRGVNTEAFF | TGTGCCAGCAGCAAACGGTCCAGGGGGGTGAACACTGAAGCTTTCTTT | TRBJ1-1 | TRBV21-1 | . | .
CASSPRLYEQYF | TGTGCCAGCAGCCCCCGCCTCTACGAGCAGTACTTC | TRBJ2-7 | TRBV7-2 | few | .
CASSRTSQNTGELFF | TGCGCCAGCAGCCGGACTAGCCAGAACACCGGGGAGCTGTTTTTT | TRBJ2-2 | TRBV5-1 | few | TRBD2